The TCR beta chain under discussion was sequenced for a study of blood T cells in healthy people across ages. Primed by a sample-barcoded 5' primer and a J-beta primer mix, a second PCR proceeded for 7 to 11 cycles. Each cDNA molecule received a tag from a template-switch adaptor that had 12 random nucleotides. TCRdb recomputed calls from the 5' RACE reads with MiXCR, one row per CDR3 protein. Of 1.5 million to 2 million distinct CDR3 sequences detected, about 50% appear once; the ten largest clones hold around 2.1%. This clonotype was picked up a small number of times. Antigen specificity is unknown. Germline values: CDR1 DFQATT, CDR2 SNEGSKA (reference sequence). This CDR3 has 12 residues. V was cut by 6 bases and J by 4 bases, with 12 bases left in between. General observations from the study: Naive CD4+ cells and diversity were both higher in long-lived donors than in aged donors. Strong correlation existed between TCR beta diversity and naive T cell percentage.

The J gene is TRBJ1-2, the V gene TRBV20-1, with D possibly being TRBD1 (6 bases). Sequenced: blood. This clonotype was obtained from a woman between 40 and 50 years old in good health. CDR3 amino acids: CSAKQGTYGYTF. In DNA, the CDR3 is TGCAGTGCAAAGCAGGGGACCTATGGCTACACCTTC.